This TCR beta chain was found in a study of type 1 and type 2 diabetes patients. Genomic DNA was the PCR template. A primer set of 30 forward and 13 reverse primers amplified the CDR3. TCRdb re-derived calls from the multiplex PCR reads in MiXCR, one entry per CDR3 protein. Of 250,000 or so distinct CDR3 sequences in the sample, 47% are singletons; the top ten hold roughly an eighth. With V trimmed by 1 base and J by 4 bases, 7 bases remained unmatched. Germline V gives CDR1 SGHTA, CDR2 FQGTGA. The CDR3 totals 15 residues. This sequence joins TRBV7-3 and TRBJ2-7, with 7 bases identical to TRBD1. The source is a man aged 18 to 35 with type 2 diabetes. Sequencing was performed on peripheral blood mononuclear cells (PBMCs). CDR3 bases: TGTGCCAGCAGCTTAAAAGGGGGCTGGGGTTACGAGCAGTACTTC. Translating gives CASSLKGGWGYEQYF.